This entry lists 19 T cell receptor beta chains sequenced from one sample in a study of Ad26.COV2.S vaccination and SARS-CoV-2 variants. Treatment defined: approximately 18 received Ad26.COV2.S at low or high dose, single or two shots; about 5 received placebo; per-sample allocation not given. Following the first vaccine or placebo injection, samples were taken on day 63. Sequenced by immunoSEQ multiplex PCR; TCRdb stores in-frame clones only, minus some. The table shows some 250,000 clones, with roughly 90% occurring only once. Sequencing used peripheral blood, obtained in a trial of Ad26.COV2.S vaccine versus placebo. The receptors come from a person between 18 and 59 years old who received the Ad26.COV2.S COVID-19 vaccine or a placebo.

The rearrangement joins TRBV6-1 to TRBJ2-1, with 7 bases identical to TRBD1. CDR1 MNHNS and CDR2 SASEGT come from the germline V gene. The CDR3 runs 15 residues. The V gene end was trimmed by 3 bases and the J gene end by 4 bases; junction bases not matched to a gene: 6. CDR3: CASSDAGTAYNEQFF. DNA of the CDR3: TGTGCCAGCAGTGACGCCGGGACAGCTTACAATGAGCAGTTCTTC.

V and J are TRBV27 and TRBJ2-7, with 8 bases aligning to TRBD2. Germline loops: CDR1 MNHEY, CDR2 SMNVEV (reference sequence). Trimming took 5 bases from V and 4 from J; bases not matched to a gene: 10. There are 15 residues in the CDR3. The CDR3 nucleotides read TGTGCCAGCAGTACCTCAGCGGGAGTGGGGTACGAGCAGTACTTC. It yields the protein CASSTSAGVGYEQYF.

J is TRBJ2-3 and V is TRBV11-2; 8 nucleotides agree with TRBD1. The V gene's germline CDR1 is SGHAT and CDR2 FQNNGV. The CDR3 runs to 16 residues. J lost 0 bases, V lost 5 bases, and 7 bases had no gene match. The CDR3 sequence is CASSPRTGTSTDTQYF. The CDR3 DNA is TGTGCCAGCAGCCCTCGGACAGGGACTAGCACAGATACGCAGTATTTT. Full variable domain (missing parts from reference TRBV11-2 and TRBJ2-3): EAGVAQSPRYKIIEKRQSVAFWCNPISGHATLYWYQQILGQGPKLLIQFQNNGVVDDSQLPKDRFSAERLKGVDSTLKIQPAKLEDSAVYLCASSPRTGTSTDTQYFGPGTRLTVL.

The chain combines TRBV20-1 with TRBJ2-7; 9 nucleotides align to TRBD2. This CDR3 has 16 residues. Looked up from germline, CDR1 is DFQATT and CDR2 is SNEGSKA (reference sequence). The V and J ends lost 3 bases and 2 bases, in that order; junction bases with no gene match: 11. Written as DNA, the CDR3 is TGCAGTGCTAGTCCCCTGTTAGCGGGAGTCACCTACGAGCAGTACTTC. This translates into CSASPLLAGVTYEQYF.

The V call is TRBV30, the J call TRBJ2-4; TRBD1 is a possible D gene (6 bases). The CDR3 totals 15 residues. CDR1 and CDR2 (germline): GTSNPN, SVGIG (reference sequence). V shed 8 bases and J shed 1 base, with 18 bases lying between them. CDR3: CAQQGKDTAKNIQYF. CDR3 DNA sequence: TGTGCCCAACAGGGAAAGGATACGGCCAAAAACATTCAGTACTTC.

CDR3 amino acids: CAWSGTGAYGGYTF. DNA for the CDR3: TGTGCCTGGAGTGGGACAGGGGCCTATGGAGGCTACACCTTC. The chain employs TRBV30 and TRBJ1-2; 9 nucleotides agree with TRBD1. CDR3 length: 14 amino acids. Germline V CDR1 and CDR2: GTSNPN, SVGIG (reference sequence). With V trimmed by 1 base and J by 8 bases, 8 bases remained unmatched.

This clone was recorded only once. V usage is TRBV7-9 and J usage is TRBJ1-1, with D uncertain. The CDR3 runs to 11 residues. V was shortened by 3 bases and J by 5 bases, with 4 bases between the two germline ends. Per the germline V gene, CDR1 is SEHNR and CDR2 is FQNEAQ (reference sequence). The CDR3 loop reads CASSFTTEAFF. CDR3 DNA: TGTGCCAGCAGCTTTACGACTGAAGCTTTCTTT. The variable domain in full, with the rest retrieved from reference TRBV7-9 and TRBJ1-1, is DTGVSQNPRHKITKRGQNVTFRCDPISEHNRLYWYRQTLGQGPEFLTYFQNEAQLEKSRLLSDRFSAERPKGSFSTLEIQRTEQGDSAMYLCASSFTTEAFFGQGTRLTVV.

V usage is TRBV19 and J usage is TRBJ2-7, with a tentative D call TRBD2 (5 bases). Germline assignment: CDR1 LNHDA and CDR2 SQIVND (reference sequence). The CDR3 totals 14 residues. V lost 4 bases, J lost 5 bases, and 15 bases lay in between. For the CDR3, the DNA is TGTGCCAGTAGTAAAGGACTTTTCCTTGACGAGCAGTACTTC. Its protein is CASSKGLFLDEQYF.

The chain couples TRBV27 to TRBJ1-4; no firm D call. This CDR3 spans 13 amino acids. Germline loops: CDR1 MNHEY, CDR2 SMNVEV (reference sequence). V lost 2 bases, J lost 7 bases, and 8 bases lay in between. The CDR3 loop is CASSLSGSEKLFF. The CDR3 region has the DNA TGTGCCAGCAGTTTAAGTGGGAGTGAAAAACTGTTTTTT.

The rearrangement joins TRBV7-2 to TRBJ2-7; 13 bases match TRBD2. The length of the CDR3 is 17 residues. In germline, CDR1 is SGHTA, CDR2 FQGNSA. V was pared by 3 bases and J by 2 bases, with 7 bases of the junction left unmatched. CDR3 sequence reads: CASSFALTSGRTYEQYF. The CDR3 DNA reads as TGTGCCAGCAGCTTCGCCCTGACTAGCGGGAGGACCTACGAGCAGTACTTC.

This clone was counted once. This rearrangement joins TRBV5-1 to TRBJ2-5; maybe TRBD1 (5 bases). CDR3 length equals 14 residues. Between the trimmed V and J ends, which lost 0 bases and 3 bases, there was a span of 9 bases. The germline gives CDR1 SGHRS, CDR2 YFSETQ. CDR3 residues: CASSLDRKKETQYF. The CDR3 DNA reads TGCGCCAGCAGCTTGGACAGGAAGAAAGAGACCCAGTACTTC.

The V call is TRBV7-6, the J call TRBJ2-2, with D perhaps TRBD2 (7 bases). Looked up from germline, CDR1 is SGHVS and CDR2 is FNYEAQ. This CDR3 comprises 17 residues. V lost 7 bases and J lost 5, with 23 bases in between. The CDR3 DNA reads TGTGCCAGCACCAAAACCCGAGGGGGGGGCTGGACCGGGGAGCTGTTTTTT. Its protein is CASTKTRGGGWTGELFF. The full variable domain, in which reference TRBV7-6 and TRBJ2-2 provide the parts outside the CDR3, is GAGVSQSPRYKVTKRGQDVALRCDPISGHVSLYWYRQALGQGPEFLTYFNYEAQQDKSGLPNDRFSAERPEGSISTLTIQRTEQRDSAMYRCASTKTRGGGWTGELFFGEGSRLTVL.

V and J are TRBV4-1 and TRBJ2-7; perhaps TRBD2 as D (6 bases). The V and J ends lost 2 bases and 5 bases respectively, with 13 bases between them. The CDR3 runs to 14 residues. Germline CDR1 and CDR2: MGHRA and YSYEKL. CDR3: CASSQIGGYHEQYF. The CDR3 DNA follows: TGCGCCAGCAGCCAAATTGGGGGGTACCACGAGCAGTACTTC.

CDR3 residues: CSASLGRGYNSPLHF. CDR3 nucleotides: TGCAGTGCTAGTCTAGGCAGGGGCTATAATTCACCCCTCCACTTT. The genes are TRBV20-1 and TRBJ1-6, with D perhaps matching TRBD1 (6 bases). Trimming removed 3 bases from V and 3 bases from J, with 12 bases in between. The CDR3 is made up of 15 amino acids. Germline V gene sequence: CDR1 DFQATT, CDR2 SNEGSKA (reference sequence).

The chain couples TRBV7-8 to TRBJ2-3; D might be TRBD1 (5 bases). The length of the CDR3 is 17 residues. V was cut by 5 bases and J by 3 bases, with 21 bases left in between. The germline V gene encodes CDR1 SGHVS and CDR2 FQNEAQ. CDR3 in amino acids: CASSPPRGRVGTDTQYF. The CDR3 coding sequence is TGTGCCAGCAGCCCCCCCCGTGGCAGGGTCGGGACAGATACGCAGTATTTT.

V is TRBV7-9 and J is TRBJ1-2; possible D gene TRBD1, 6 bases. V was cut by 0 bases and J by 6 bases, with 11 bases left in between. The CDR3 extends over 14 amino acids. Germline V gives CDR1 SEHNR, CDR2 FQNEAQ (reference sequence). The CDR3 here is CASSLAWGGDGYTF. DNA of the CDR3: TGTGCCAGCAGCTTAGCGTGGGGGGGCGATGGCTACACCTTC.

The V gene is TRBV24-1, the J gene TRBJ2-3; D uncertain. Germline V gene sequence: CDR1 KGHDR, CDR2 SFDVKD. V was shortened by 7 bases and J by 5 bases, with 6 bases between the two germline ends. The CDR3 contains 11 residues. The CDR3 DNA reads TGTGCCACCAGCCTCAAAGATACGCAGTATTTT. Translated, it gives CATSLKDTQYF.

For the CDR3, the DNA is TGTGCCACCAGTGATGACCACCCCTCGGGGGACCGGCCGCAGTATTTT. Protein product: CATSDDHPSGDRPQYF. The V and J genes are TRBV24-1 and TRBJ2-3; possibly TRBD2 for D (6 bases). CDR3 length: 16 amino acids. V was cut by 3 bases and J by 10 bases, with 22 bases left in between. CDR1 is KGHDR, CDR2 SFDVKD, per germline.

V gene TRBV6-6 combines with J gene TRBJ1-1; D not certain. The V end lost 2 bases, the J end lost 6 bases, and 13 bases lay between the germline ends. The CDR3 has 14 amino acids. The germline gives CDR1 MNHNY, CDR2 SVGAGI (reference sequence). The CDR3 spells CASSYVSPSAEAFF. CDR3 bases: TGTGCCAGCAGTTACGTCTCGCCGTCGGCTGAAGCTTTCTTT.